These 18 T cell receptor beta chains originate from one sample sequenced in a study of T cells in Graves' hyperthyroidism and ophthalmopathy. Regions amplified from RNA transcripts were the TCR beta CDR3 regions. The TCR CDR3 first-round RT-PCR relied on the HTBI primer set. TCRdb re-derived calls from the multiplex PCR reads in MiXCR, one entry per CDR3 protein. The sample carries hundreds of thousands of distinct CDR3 sequences, roughly 15% recorded once. Sequencing was carried out using blood. These receptors all come from a woman aged 60-75 years with Graves' ophthalmopathy.

DNA for the CDR3: TGTGCCAGCAGTCGGGGGAGGGACAGCAGACTAGATACGCAGTATTTT. It specifies CASSRGRDSRLDTQYF. The chain combines TRBV5-4 with TRBJ2-3; TRBD1 or TRBD2 may be the D gene (7 bases each). Deletions cut 5 bases from V and 5 bases from J, with 21 bases between. The germline CDR1 and CDR2 sequences are SGHNT and YYREEE (reference sequence). The CDR3 is 16 amino acids.

This clonotype has at least ten counts. The chain carries TRBV11-2 and TRBJ2-5; 9 bases align to TRBD1. There are 13 residues in the CDR3. V was clipped by 5 bases and J by 4 bases; unmatched bases: 2. Germline values: CDR1 SGHAT, CDR2 FQNNGV. The CDR3, as DNA: TGTGCCAGCAGCCCGACAGGGGGAGAGACCCAGTACTTC. As protein: CASSPTGGETQYF.

This clonotype showed up many times. This rearrangement joins TRBV28 to TRBJ2-4; 8 bases fit TRBD1. Germline V gene data show CDR1 as MDHEN and CDR2 as SYDVKM. V dropped 4 bases and J dropped 2; count of bases not matched to a gene: 4. The CDR3 spans 15 residues. CDR3 DNA sequence: TGTGCCAGCAGTTCACGGACAGGGCCCAAAAACATTCAGTACTTC. As protein: CASSSRTGPKNIQYF. Supplemented by reference TRBV28 and TRBJ2-4, the full variable domain reads DVKVTQSSRYLVKRTGEKVFLECVQDMDHENMFWYRQDPGLGLRLIYFSYDVKMKEKGDIPEGYSVSREKKERFSLILESASTNQTSMYLCASSSRTGPKNIQYFGAGTRLSVL.

This clonotype was recorded at least ten times. This chain links TRBV2 with TRBJ2-3; 15 bases agree with TRBD2. The ends lost 0 bases at V and 7 bases at J; junction bases unmatched: 5. The CDR3 contains 17 residues. CDR1 SNHLY and CDR2 FYNNEI come from the germline V gene. The CDR3 coding sequence is TGTGCCAGCAGTGAAGCGGGGGGACTAGCGGGAGGAAATACGCAGTATTTT. Encoded protein: CASSEAGGLAGGNTQYF.

In its sample, this clonotype was seen many times. The chain has TRBV28 and TRBJ2-1; no reliable D call. Germline-derived CDR1 and CDR2 are MDHEN and SYDVKM. The CDR3 contains 12 residues. The V end lost 6 bases, the J end lost 6 bases, and 9 bases lay between the germline ends. CDR3 sequence (DNA): TGTGCCAGCAGCGAAAACCGCAATGAGCAGTTCTTC. Residues: CASSENRNEQFF.

This chain joins TRBV7-3 and TRBJ2-3, with 8 bases aligning to TRBD2. The CDR3 runs to 14 residues. The ends lost 5 bases at V and 4 bases at J; junction bases unmatched: 5. Germline values: CDR1 SGHTA, CDR2 FQGTGA. CDR3 nucleotide sequence: TGTGCCAGCAGCCAAAGCGGGAGTCCAGATACGCAGTATTTT. The encoded protein is CASSQSGSPDTQYF.

This clonotype was recorded many times. V and J are TRBV20-1 and TRBJ1-4; D unclear. The V and J ends lost 1 base and 3 bases respectively, with 6 bases between them. The CDR3 extends over 13 amino acids. Germline CDR1 reads DFQATT; CDR2 reads SNEGSKA (reference sequence). CDR3 sequence: CSARGRSNEKLFF. In DNA form, the CDR3 reads TGCAGTGCTAGAGGCAGGTCTAATGAAAAACTGTTTTTT.

V and J are TRBV5-1 and TRBJ1-1; no clear D. Germline V lookup: CDR1 SGHRS, CDR2 YFSETQ. The CDR3 is 11 residues long. V shed 5 bases and J shed 7 bases, with 9 bases lying between them. CDR3 DNA sequence: TGCGCCAGCAGGAATGGAGTTGAAGCTTTCTTT. Translation gives CASRNGVEAFF.

The chain joins TRBV11-2 to TRBJ2-1, with D unresolved. Trimming took off 5 bases at V and 9 bases at J, with 14 bases between the two ends. The CDR3 spans 13 residues. Per the germline V gene, CDR1 is SGHAT and CDR2 is FQNNGV. This CDR3 reads CASSQDWLSEQFF. For the CDR3, the DNA is TGTGCCAGCAGCCAAGATTGGCTCAGTGAGCAGTTCTTC.

Ten or more counts support this clonotype. The chain couples TRBV30 to TRBJ1-1; D is perhaps TRBD1 (5 bases). V lost 3 bases to trimming and J lost 0 bases, with 8 bases between them. CDR3 size: 13 residues. Germline assignment: CDR1 GTSNPN and CDR2 SVGIG (reference sequence). The CDR3 DNA sequence: TGTGCCTGGAGCAAACAGGTGAACACTGAAGCTTTCTTT. This codes for CAWSKQVNTEAFF.

The genes are TRBV27 and TRBJ2-3, with 7 positions matching TRBD2. The germline CDR1 and CDR2 sequences are MNHEY and SMNVEV (reference sequence). V trimming: 6 bases; J trimming: 4 bases; junction bases outside the gene matches: 10. The CDR3 length is 15 residues. DNA for the CDR3: TGTGCCAGCAGGGACCGACTAGCAATCCCAGATACGCAGTATTTT. Translation: CASRDRLAIPDTQYF.

The gene calls are TRBV5-1 and TRBJ2-3; the match to TRBD2 covers 9 bases. The ends lost 6 bases at V and 0 bases at J; junction bases unmatched: 5. Germline-derived CDR1 and CDR2 are SGHRS and YFSETQ. The CDR3 consists of 15 residues. The CDR3 DNA follows: TGCGCCAGCACCCTAGCGGGGACTAGCACAGATACGCAGTATTTT. Protein product: CASTLAGTSTDTQYF.

There are many counts of this clonotype. This chain uses TRBV27 with TRBJ1-5; TRBD1 aligns across 7 bases. The J segment lost 3 bases and the V segment lost 2 bases, leaving 4 bases of the junction unmatched. The CDR3 is 15 residues long. The germline V gene encodes CDR1 MNHEY and CDR2 SMNVEV (reference sequence). The CDR3 coding sequence is TGTGCCAGCAGTTTACAGGGGGGCGACAATCAGCCCCAGCATTTT. Its translation is CASSLQGGDNQPQHF.

This clonotype was recorded at least ten times. The rearrangement joins TRBV11-2 to TRBJ2-7; D is possibly TRBD2 (6 bases). The CDR3 runs 14 residues. The germline CDR1 and CDR2 sequences are SGHAT and FQNNGV. The V and J ends lost 1 base and 3 bases respectively, with 10 bases between them. Written as DNA, the CDR3 is TGTGCCAGCAGCTTAGTGGGGGGTCTCTACGAGCAGTACTTC. It yields the protein CASSLVGGLYEQYF.

This clonotype was seen ten or more times. The rearrangement uses TRBV29-1 and TRBJ1-1; no clear D. Germline V gives CDR1 SQVTM, CDR2 ANQGSEA. Trimming left V 0 bases short and J 11 bases short, with 13 bases between. The CDR3 consists of 12 residues. CDR3 amino acids: CSVEDDMGRAFF. The CDR3 nucleotides read TGCAGCGTTGAAGATGATATGGGGAGGGCTTTCTTT.

V usage is TRBV6-1 and J usage is TRBJ2-7; possible D gene TRBD1, 6 bases. Per the germline V gene, CDR1 is MNHNS and CDR2 is SASEGT. Trimming cost V 4 bases and J 6 bases, with 13 bases left between them. This CDR3 has 13 amino acids. CDR3 bases: TGTGCCAGCAGTGGCACAGGGTTGGGCGAGCAGTACTTC. Its translation is CASSGTGLGEQYF.

This clonotype has a count of ten or more. This chain links TRBV28 with TRBJ2-5; D perhaps matches TRBD2 (5 bases). The CDR3 is 13 residues long. From germline, CDR1 is MDHEN and CDR2 SYDVKM. V lost 8 bases, J lost 5 bases, and 15 bases lay in between. The CDR3 sequence: CASRLAGRETQYF. The CDR3, as DNA: TGTGCCAGCCGACTTGCGGGTCGGGAGACCCAGTACTTC.

There are a few counts of this clonotype. The chain carries TRBV19 and TRBJ2-4, with 8 bases that match TRBD1. Germline V lookup: CDR1 LNHDA, CDR2 SQIVND (reference sequence). The CDR3 is 19 residues long. Trimming removed 5 bases from V and 0 bases from J; junction bases left unmatched: 15. The CDR3 sequence: CASSAPLLGQGLAKNIQYF. The DNA of the CDR3 is TGTGCCAGTAGTGCCCCCCTCCTCGGACAGGGCTTAGCCAAAAACATTCAGTACTTC.